The TCR beta chain under discussion was sequenced for a study of T cell responses to AZD1222 COVID-19 vaccine. In the study overall: Combined were second doses at about 4 or about 12 weeks.

Study results and caveats: White British donors predominated, females outnumbered males, and clonal diversity was possibly underestimated.

This clone was recorded once. The antigen is undetermined. Profiled with immunoSEQ multiplex PCR; TCRdb holds only in-frame clones, not every one. The data hold approximately 150,000 clones, with more than 90% observed a single time. This sequence originates from an adult in good health. The sample was peripheral blood, taken on day 0 of AZD1222 vaccination.

In DNA form, the CDR3 reads TGTGCCAGCAGCTTGGGTCTCCGCCACGAGCAGTACTTC. It encodes CASSLGLRHEQYF. The chain links TRBV5-6 to TRBJ2-7; D uncertain. Per germline, CDR1 SGHDT and CDR2 YYEEEE. Trimming left V 0 bases short and J 5 bases short, with 9 bases between. This CDR3 spans 13 amino acids.